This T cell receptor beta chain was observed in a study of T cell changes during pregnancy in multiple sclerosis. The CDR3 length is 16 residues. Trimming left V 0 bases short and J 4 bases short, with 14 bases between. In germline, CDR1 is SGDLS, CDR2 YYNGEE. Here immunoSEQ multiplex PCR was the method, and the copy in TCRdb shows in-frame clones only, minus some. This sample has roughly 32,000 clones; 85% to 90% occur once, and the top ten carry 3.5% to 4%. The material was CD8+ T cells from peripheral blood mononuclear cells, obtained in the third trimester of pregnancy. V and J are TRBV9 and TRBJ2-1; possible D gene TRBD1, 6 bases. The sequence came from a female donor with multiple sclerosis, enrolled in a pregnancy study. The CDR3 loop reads CASSVERTDYYNEQFF. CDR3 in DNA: TGTGCCAGCAGCGTAGAGAGGACAGACTATTACAATGAGCAGTTCTTC.